Listed below are T cell receptor beta chains from one sample, sequenced in a study of CD8+ T cells in alopecia areata. Assay: immunoSEQ multiplex PCR; the TCRdb copy retains only in-frame clones and omits some. The data hold around 190,000 clones, with roughly three fifths observed a single time. Specimen: CD4+ T cells sorted from blood, collected at week 4, from a patient treated with tofacitinib. These receptors all stem from a human donor with alopecia areata. Each CDR3 is given with its conserved first and last residue. Each record gives: V gene, D gene, J gene, clone size, CDR3 protein, CDR3 DNA. A D gene is named only where the DNA matches it firmly. Some rows have no size entry. The others give once, few or many, or a class for an expanded clone.

V gene: TRBV2
D gene: -
J gene: TRBJ2-5
clone size: -
CDR3 protein: CASRGDGEETQYF
CDR3 DNA: TGTGCCAGCAGAGGAGACGGGGAAGAGACCCAGTACTTC

V gene: TRBV14
D gene: -
J gene: TRBJ1-2
clone size: -
CDR3 protein: CASSQSGTIYGYTF
CDR3 DNA: TGTGCCAGCAGCCAATCTGGGACGATTTACGGCTACACCTTC

V gene: TRBV6-6
D gene: TRBD1
J gene: TRBJ2-1
clone size: -
CDR3 protein: CASSHGTGTNDEQFF
CDR3 DNA: TGTGCCAGCAGCCACGGGACAGGGACGAATGATGAGCAGTTCTTC

V gene: TRBV5-8
D gene: -
J gene: TRBJ2-6
clone size: few
CDR3 protein: CASSTSYGANVLTF
CDR3 DNA: TGTGCCAGCAGCACTTCTTATGGGGCCAACGTCCTGACTTTC

V gene: TRBV29-1
D gene: -
J gene: TRBJ2-7
clone size: -
CDR3 protein: CSCLGRGGYEQYF
CDR3 DNA: TGCAGCTGCCTTGGGAGGGGGGGTTACGAGCAGTACTTC

V gene: TRBV9
D gene: -
J gene: TRBJ1-2
clone size: -
CDR3 protein: CASSVSSSTTSTF
CDR3 DNA: TGTGCCAGCAGCGTATCGAGCTCCACCACCTCCACCTTC

V gene: TRBV5-4
D gene: -
J gene: TRBJ2-5
clone size: -
CDR3 protein: CASSPTGTAQETQYF
CDR3 DNA: TGTGCCAGCAGCCCCACGGGGACGGCACAAGAGACCCAGTACTTC

V gene: TRBV4-2
D gene: TRBD1
J gene: TRBJ2-7
clone size: once
CDR3 protein: CASSQVTGGQYF
CDR3 DNA: TGTGCCAGCAGCCAAGTGACAGGGGGGCAGTACTTC

V gene: TRBV15
D gene: -
J gene: TRBJ2-3
clone size: once
CDR3 protein: CATSRATDTQYF
CDR3 DNA: TGTGCCACCAGCAGAGCCACAGATACGCAGTATTTT

V gene: TRBV5-1
D gene: TRBD1
J gene: TRBJ2-7
clone size: -
CDR3 protein: CASSWDRVTYEQYF
CDR3 DNA: TGCGCCAGCAGCTGGGACAGGGTCACCTACGAGCAGTACTTC

V gene: TRBV5-4
D gene: TRBD2
J gene: TRBJ2-7
clone size: -
CDR3 protein: CASSMAAGPFSYEQYF
CDR3 DNA: TGTGCCAGCAGCATGGCAGCGGGGCCATTCTCCTACGAGCAGTACTTC

V gene: TRBV6-5
D gene: TRBD2
J gene: TRBJ2-1
clone size: -
CDR3 protein: CASSSGLGVGEQFF
CDR3 DNA: TGTGCCAGCAGTTCGGGACTAGGAGTCGGTGAGCAGTTCTTC

V gene: TRBV4-1
D gene: -
J gene: TRBJ2-5
clone size: -
CDR3 protein: CASSPTGVQRETQYF
CDR3 DNA: TGCGCCAGCAGCCCAACGGGAGTACAGCGAGAGACCCAGTACTTC

V gene: TRBV6-5
D gene: TRBD1
J gene: TRBJ2-7
clone size: -
CDR3 protein: CASRRGQSSYEQYF
CDR3 DNA: TGTGCCAGCCGCAGGGGGCAGAGCTCCTACGAGCAGTACTTC

V gene: TRBV5-1
D gene: TRBD2
J gene: TRBJ2-3
clone size: -
CDR3 protein: CASSPRDYADTDTQYF
CDR3 DNA: TGCGCCAGCAGCCCGAGGGACTATGCGGACACAGATACGCAGTATTTT

V gene: TRBV5-1
D gene: -
J gene: TRBJ1-2
clone size: few
CDR3 protein: CASSLDALGYGYTF
CDR3 DNA: TGCGCCAGCAGCTTGGACGCTTTAGGCTATGGCTACACCTTC

V gene: TRBV30
D gene: -
J gene: TRBJ1-5
clone size: few
CDR3 protein: CAWSVSGDQPQHF
CDR3 DNA: TGTGCCTGGAGTGTAAGTGGGGATCAGCCCCAGCATTTT

V gene: TRBV29-1
D gene: TRBD2
J gene: TRBJ2-7
clone size: -
CDR3 protein: CSVALSGLGYEQYF
CDR3 DNA: TGCAGCGTTGCTCTTAGCGGGTTGGGCTACGAGCAGTACTTC

V gene: TRBV29-1
D gene: -
J gene: TRBJ2-6
clone size: -
CDR3 protein: CSVAPGVSTGANVLTF
CDR3 DNA: TGCAGCGTTGCCCCAGGGGTCTCTACTGGGGCCAACGTCCTGACTTTC

V gene: TRBV14
D gene: -
J gene: TRBJ2-5
clone size: -
CDR3 protein: CASSQVFPEETQYF
CDR3 DNA: TGTGCCAGCAGCCAAGTGTTCCCTGAGGAGACCCAGTACTTC

V gene: TRBV6-6
D gene: -
J gene: TRBJ2-7
clone size: -
CDR3 protein: CASTKADSYYEQYF
CDR3 DNA: TGTGCCAGCACCAAGGCGGACAGCTACTACGAGCAGTACTTC

V gene: TRBV21-1
D gene: -
J gene: TRBJ2-7
clone size: -
CDR3 protein: CASSKGLYEQYF
CDR3 DNA: TGTGCCAGCAGCAAAGGGCTTTACGAGCAGTACTTC

V gene: TRBV18
D gene: -
J gene: TRBJ1-3
clone size: -
CDR3 protein: CASSPPSSSTGNTIYF
CDR3 DNA: TGTGCCAGCTCACCACCGTCCAGTTCCACTGGAAACACCATATATTTT

V gene: TRBV6-6
D gene: TRBD2
J gene: TRBJ2-3
clone size: -
CDR3 protein: CAAGLAATDTQYF
CDR3 DNA: TGTGCCGCAGGACTAGCGGCCACAGATACGCAGTATTTT

V gene: TRBV6-5
D gene: -
J gene: TRBJ1-2
clone size: few
CDR3 protein: CASRAPGVRYGYTF
CDR3 DNA: TGTGCCAGCAGAGCACCGGGAGTCCGCTATGGCTACACCTTC

V gene: TRBV16
D gene: -
J gene: TRBJ2-7
clone size: -
CDR3 protein: CASSQSRRDEQYF
CDR3 DNA: TGTGCCAGCAGCCAATCGAGGCGGGACGAGCAGTACTTC

V gene: TRBV29-1
D gene: -
J gene: TRBJ2-5
clone size: -
CDR3 protein: CSVGGAGETQYF
CDR3 DNA: TGCAGCGTTGGGGGGGCAGGAGAGACCCAGTACTTC

V gene: TRBV10-3
D gene: TRBD1
J gene: TRBJ2-5
clone size: few
CDR3 protein: CAIGTGGEETQYF
CDR3 DNA: TGTGCCATCGGGACAGGGGGGGAAGAGACCCAGTACTTC

V gene: TRBV18
D gene: -
J gene: TRBJ1-1
clone size: -
CDR3 protein: CASSPRLGSSTEAFF
CDR3 DNA: TGTGCCAGCTCACCCCGACTGGGGAGTTCGACTGAAGCTTTCTTT

V gene: TRBV29-1
D gene: -
J gene: TRBJ1-1
clone size: -
CDR3 protein: CSVEHRDINTEAFF
CDR3 DNA: TGCAGCGTTGAACACCGGGACATAAACACTGAAGCTTTCTTT

V gene: TRBV27
D gene: -
J gene: TRBJ2-1
clone size: -
CDR3 protein: CASSSLGEYNEQFF
CDR3 DNA: TGTGCCAGCAGTTCCCTTGGGGAATACAATGAGCAGTTCTTC

V gene: TRBV7-9
D gene: -
J gene: TRBJ2-1
clone size: -
CDR3 protein: CATQRTGTREQFF
CDR3 DNA: TGTGCCACACAGCGAACCGGGACGCGTGAGCAGTTCTTC

V gene: TRBV30
D gene: TRBD2
J gene: TRBJ2-3
clone size: once
CDR3 protein: CAWSVGGSTDTQYF
CDR3 DNA: TGTGCCTGGAGTGTGGGGGGGAGTACAGATACGCAGTATTTT